This paragraph reports one T cell receptor (beta chain). These data belong to a study of T-cell reconstitution after alpha-beta-depleted transplantation in children. Germline lookup yields CDR1 DFQATT and CDR2 SNEGSKA (reference sequence). CDR3 length equals 15 residues. V gave up 6 bases and J gave up 2 bases, with 19 bases separating them. Unique molecular identifiers were built into the TCRbeta library. TCRdb recomputed calls from the PCR reads with MiXCR, one row per CDR3 protein. The sample records more than 550,000 distinct CDR3 sequences, about 10% being singletons. Sequenced material: PBMCs from the stem cell graft donor, taken from the stem cell graft. V and J are TRBV20-1 and TRBJ2-5; D possibly corresponds to TRBD2 (5 bases). The clonotype was recovered from a human donor who donated a stem cell graft to a child with acute myeloid leukemia. The CDR3 loop is CSALPAARGQETQYF. DNA of the CDR3: TGCAGTGCCCTCCCGGCAGCCCGGGGACAAGAGACCCAGTACTTC.